The 2 T cell receptor beta chains reported below all come from one sample, sequenced in a study of T cells in narcolepsy. This table comes from immunoSEQ multiplex PCR, and its TCRdb copy is limited to in-frame clones, with some not included. The table records almost 25,000 clones, approximately 62% of them present only once. Material for sequencing was memory (CD45RA-) CD4+ T cells from blood. These receptors came from a human donor in good health.

The rearrangement links TRBV6-1 to TRBJ1-6; 7 bases are a match to TRBD1. V shed 3 bases, J shed 9 bases, and the junction held 5 bases outside the gene matches. CDR1 and CDR2 (germline): MNHNS, SASEGT. This CDR3 region has 14 residues. DNA for the CDR3: TGTGCCAGCAGTGACCGGCAGGGGGTTTCACCCCTCCACTTT. Amino acid sequence: CASSDRQGVSPLHF.

The chain links TRBV6-1 to TRBJ2-5; 8 positions match TRBD2. Germline V CDR1 and CDR2: MNHNS, SASEGT. With 6 bases clipped from V and 2 bases from J, the junction kept 5 bases outside the gene matches. The CDR3 loop spans 14 amino acids. The CDR3 sequence is CASSQGLVQETQYF. CDR3 in DNA: TGTGCCAGCAGCCAGGGACTAGTACAAGAGACCCAGTACTTC.